This T cell receptor beta chain was obtained from a study of CD8+ T cells in alopecia areata. The CDR3 is made up of 14 amino acids. V lost 3 bases, J lost 7 bases, and 16 bases lay in between. Germline V gene data show CDR1 as SGHRS and CDR2 as YFSETQ. Noted treatment: oral pan-JAK inhibitor, 5-10 mg twice daily. Extraction and reverse transcription of RNA yielded cDNA as the sequencing template. TCRdb keeps only in-frame clones here, not all; method: immunoSEQ multiplex PCR. Among around 120,000 clones listed, about 50% were seen once. The receptor was derived from a human donor with alopecia areata. The sequencing here drew on CD4+ T cells sorted from blood, taken at week 4, from a patient treated with tofacitinib. This chain connects TRBV5-1 to TRBJ1-2, with D perhaps TRBD1 (5 bases). The CDR3 sequence: CASSSGTPGSGYTF. The CDR3 DNA reads as TGCGCCAGCAGCTCCGGGACGCCAGGATCTGGCTACACCTTC.